A single sample gave rise to the 3 T cell receptor beta chains below, sequenced in a study of blood T cell repertoires in COVID-19. Method: immunoSEQ multiplex PCR; TCRdb's copy keeps in-frame clones and lacks some. Of hundreds of thousands of clones listed, more than 80% were seen once; the top ten hold around 1%. What was sequenced was PBMCs or T cells enriched from blood (not recorded which). The receptors were gathered from a middle-aged man who had been exposed to COVID-19.

This sequence joins TRBV11-2 and TRBJ2-3; perhaps TRBD1 as D (6 bases). Germline values: CDR1 SGHAT, CDR2 FQNNGV. V was shortened by 5 bases and J by 0 bases, with 12 bases between the two germline ends. This CDR3 is 15 amino acids long. CDR3 in amino acids: CASSADTGSTDTQYF. The CDR3 DNA is TGTGCCAGCAGCGCTGATACAGGGAGCACAGATACGCAGTATTTT. Combining the CDR3 with reference TRBV11-2 and TRBJ2-3 gives the whole variable domain EAGVAQSPRYKIIEKRQSVAFWCNPISGHATLYWYQQILGQGPKLLIQFQNNGVVDDSQLPKDRFSAERLKGVDSTLKIQPAKLEDSAVYLCASSADTGSTDTQYFGPGTRLTVL.

CDR3 nucleotides: TGTGCCAGCAGCTTAGCCAGGACAGGGTATTCAGATACGCAGTATTTT. Its protein is CASSLARTGYSDTQYF. V is TRBV11-3 and J is TRBJ2-3, with 8 bases lining up with TRBD1. Trimming removed 1 base from V and 4 bases from J; junction bases left unmatched: 7. The CDR3 contains 16 residues. The germline CDR1 and CDR2 sequences are SGHNT and YENEEA.

The rearrangement links TRBV28 to TRBJ2-3; D is undetermined. Germline-derived CDR1 and CDR2 are MDHEN and SYDVKM. The CDR3 has 15 amino acids. V lost 6 bases and J lost 2, with 15 bases in between. The CDR3 DNA follows: TGTGCCAGCAGCCCAACTAAGCCATTCACAGATACGCAGTATTTT. It codes for CASSPTKPFTDTQYF.